This T cell receptor (beta chain) comes out of a study of shared clonotypes between healthy human individuals. Method: immunoSEQ multiplex PCR; TCRdb's copy keeps in-frame clones and lacks some. The sample consists of approximately 2.5 million clones, 80% to 95% of them appearing once. Per the germline V gene, CDR1 is MDHEN and CDR2 is SYDVKM. Trimming pared 1 base from V and 2 bases from J, leaving 9 bases between. The CDR3 loop spans 15 amino acids. The sample consisted of naive CD4+ T cells from PBMCs. The subset was: CD45RA+ positively selected. The V call is TRBV28, the J call TRBJ1-5, with D possibly matching TRBD1 (5 bases). This TCR came from a man aged 18 to 29 in good health. Some clones in this sample may be carry-over from other donors' samples. The CDR3 DNA reads as TGTGCCAGCAGTTTATCGCGGGGCGGCAATCAGCCCCAGCATTTT. It yields the protein CASSLSRGGNQPQHF.